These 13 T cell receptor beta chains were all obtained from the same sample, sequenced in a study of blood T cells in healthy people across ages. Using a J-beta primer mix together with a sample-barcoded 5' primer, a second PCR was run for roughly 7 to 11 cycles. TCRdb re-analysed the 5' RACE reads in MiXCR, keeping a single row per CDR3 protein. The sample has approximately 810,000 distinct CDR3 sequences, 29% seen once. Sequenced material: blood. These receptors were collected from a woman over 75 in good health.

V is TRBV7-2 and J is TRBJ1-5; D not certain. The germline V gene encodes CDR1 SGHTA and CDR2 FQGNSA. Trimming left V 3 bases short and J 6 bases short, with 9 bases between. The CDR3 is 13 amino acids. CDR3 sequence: CASSFDFSQPQHF. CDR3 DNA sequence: TGTGCCAGCAGCTTCGACTTTAGTCAGCCCCAGCATTTT.

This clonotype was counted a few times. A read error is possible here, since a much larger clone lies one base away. The DNA for the CDR3 is TGTGCCAGCAGCCCCCTAGGAGCTTTCGATGAGCAGTACTTC. This codes for CASSPLGAFDEQYF. The chain joins TRBV7-2 to TRBJ2-5; D uncertain. Trimming stripped 5 bases from V and 11 bases from J, with 21 bases between. The germline CDR1 and CDR2 sequences are SGHTA and FQGNSA. This CDR3 has 14 amino acids.

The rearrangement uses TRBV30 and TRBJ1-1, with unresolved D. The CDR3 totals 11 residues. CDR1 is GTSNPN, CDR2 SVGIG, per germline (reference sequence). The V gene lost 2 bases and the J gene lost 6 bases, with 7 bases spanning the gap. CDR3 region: CAWSIGSEAFF. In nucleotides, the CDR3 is TGTGCCTGGAGTATCGGCTCTGAAGCTTTCTTT.

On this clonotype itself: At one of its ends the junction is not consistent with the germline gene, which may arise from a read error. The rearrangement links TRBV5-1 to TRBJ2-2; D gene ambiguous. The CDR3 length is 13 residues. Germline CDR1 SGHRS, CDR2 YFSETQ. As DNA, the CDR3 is TGCGCCAGCAGCTTGGCGAAGACCGGGGAGCTGTTTTTT. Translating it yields CASSLAKTGELFF.

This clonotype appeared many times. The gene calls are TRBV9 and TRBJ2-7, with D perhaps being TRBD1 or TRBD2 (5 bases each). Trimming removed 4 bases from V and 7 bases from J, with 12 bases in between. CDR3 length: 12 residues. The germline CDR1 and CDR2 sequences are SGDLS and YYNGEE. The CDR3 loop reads CASSNNWGEQYF. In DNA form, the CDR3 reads TGTGCCAGCAGCAACAATTGGGGGGAGCAGTACTTC.

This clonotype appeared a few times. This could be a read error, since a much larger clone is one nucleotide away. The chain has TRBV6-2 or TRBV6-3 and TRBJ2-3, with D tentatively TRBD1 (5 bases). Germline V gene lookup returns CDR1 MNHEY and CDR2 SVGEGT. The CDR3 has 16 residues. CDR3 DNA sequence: TGTGTCAGCAGGGTAATTGACTTCCCACGCACAGATACGCAGTATTTT. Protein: CVSRVIDFPRTDTQYF.

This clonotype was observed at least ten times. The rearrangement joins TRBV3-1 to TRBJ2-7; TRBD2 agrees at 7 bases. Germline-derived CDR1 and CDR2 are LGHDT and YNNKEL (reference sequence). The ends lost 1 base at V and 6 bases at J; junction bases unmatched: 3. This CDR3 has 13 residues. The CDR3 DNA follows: TGTGCCAGCAGCCAAGGGACTAGTAGCGAGCAGTACTTC. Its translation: CASSQGTSSEQYF.

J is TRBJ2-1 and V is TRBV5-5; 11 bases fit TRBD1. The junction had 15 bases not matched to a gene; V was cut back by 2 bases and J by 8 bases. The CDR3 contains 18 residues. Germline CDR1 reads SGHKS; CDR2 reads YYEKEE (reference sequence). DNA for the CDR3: TGTGCCAGCAGCTTTATGGGAGGACAGGGGGCGATGGTGGATGAGCAGTTCTTC. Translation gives CASSFMGGQGAMVDEQFF.

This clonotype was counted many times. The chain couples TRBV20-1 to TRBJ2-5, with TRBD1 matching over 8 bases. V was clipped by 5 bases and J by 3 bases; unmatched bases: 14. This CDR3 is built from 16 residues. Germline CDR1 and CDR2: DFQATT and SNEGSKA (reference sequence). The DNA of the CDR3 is TGCAGTGCTGGCCCGCCTCCGGGACAGGAAAAAGAGACCCAGTACTTC. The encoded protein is CSAGPPPGQEKETQYF.

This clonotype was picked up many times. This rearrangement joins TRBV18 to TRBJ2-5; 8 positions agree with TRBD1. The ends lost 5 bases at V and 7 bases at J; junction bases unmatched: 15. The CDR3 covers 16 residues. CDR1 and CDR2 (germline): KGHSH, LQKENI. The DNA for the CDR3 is TGTGCCAGCTCAAGTGGCTCCGGACAGGGTTTCGGGACCCAGTACTTC. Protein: CASSSGSGQGFGTQYF.

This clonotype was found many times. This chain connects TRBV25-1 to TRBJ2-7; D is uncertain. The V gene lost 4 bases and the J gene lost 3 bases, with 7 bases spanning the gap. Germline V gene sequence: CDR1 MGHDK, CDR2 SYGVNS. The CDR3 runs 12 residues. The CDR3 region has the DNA TGTGCCAGCAGTGTACTGAACTACGAGCAGTACTTC. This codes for CASSVLNYEQYF.

CDR3 sequence: CASSPVGDGYTF. DNA for the CDR3: TGTGCCAGCAGTCCGGTCGGAGATGGCTACACCTTC. J is TRBJ1-2 and V is TRBV12-3 or TRBV12-4; D is ambiguous. V lost 5 bases and J lost 6, with 10 bases in between. This CDR3 has 12 residues.

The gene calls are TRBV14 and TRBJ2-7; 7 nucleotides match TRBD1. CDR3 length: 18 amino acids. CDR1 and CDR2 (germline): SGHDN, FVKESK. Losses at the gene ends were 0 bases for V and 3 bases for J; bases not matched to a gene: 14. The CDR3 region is CASSQDRGLLTGHYEQYF. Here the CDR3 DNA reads TGTGCCAGCAGCCAAGACCGAGGACTCCTGACAGGGCACTACGAGCAGTACTTC.